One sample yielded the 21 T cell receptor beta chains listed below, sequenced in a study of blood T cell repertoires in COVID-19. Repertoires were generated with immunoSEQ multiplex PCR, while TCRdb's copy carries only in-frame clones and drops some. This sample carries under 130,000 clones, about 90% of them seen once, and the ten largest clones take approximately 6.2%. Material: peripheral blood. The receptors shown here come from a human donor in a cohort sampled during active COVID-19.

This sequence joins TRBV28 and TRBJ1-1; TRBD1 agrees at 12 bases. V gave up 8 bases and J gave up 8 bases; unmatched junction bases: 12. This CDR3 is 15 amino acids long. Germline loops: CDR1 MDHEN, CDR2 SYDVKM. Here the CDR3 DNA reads TGTGCCAGCCACCCGGGACAGGGGGCGCATACAGAAGCTTTCTTT. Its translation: CASHPGQGAHTEAFF.

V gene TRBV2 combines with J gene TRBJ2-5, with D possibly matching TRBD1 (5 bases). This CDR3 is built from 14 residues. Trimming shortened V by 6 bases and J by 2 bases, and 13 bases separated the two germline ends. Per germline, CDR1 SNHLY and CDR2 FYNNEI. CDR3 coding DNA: TGTGCCAGCAGGAAACCCGACAGTCAAGAGACCCAGTACTTC. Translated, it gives CASRKPDSQETQYF.

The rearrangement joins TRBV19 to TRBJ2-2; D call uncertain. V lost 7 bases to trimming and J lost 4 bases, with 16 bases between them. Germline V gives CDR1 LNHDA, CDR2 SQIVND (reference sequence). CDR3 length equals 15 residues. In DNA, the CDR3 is TGTGCCAGTACCCAGAAGACATACATCACCGGGGAGCTGTTTTTT. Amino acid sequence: CASTQKTYITGELFF.

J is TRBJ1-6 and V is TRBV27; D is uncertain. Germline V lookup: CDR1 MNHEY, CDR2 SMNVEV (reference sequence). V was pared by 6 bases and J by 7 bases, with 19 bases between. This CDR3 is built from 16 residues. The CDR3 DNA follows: TGTGCCAGCAGAGCGCAGCCTCCCACGAGGAATTCACCCCTCCACTTT. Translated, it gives CASRAQPPTRNSPLHF.

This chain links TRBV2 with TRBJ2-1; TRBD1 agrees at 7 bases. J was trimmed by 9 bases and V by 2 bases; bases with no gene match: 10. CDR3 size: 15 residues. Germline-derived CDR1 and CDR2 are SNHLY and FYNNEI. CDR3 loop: CASSEKPTGVGEQFF. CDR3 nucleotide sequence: TGTGCCAGCAGTGAAAAACCTACAGGGGTGGGTGAGCAGTTCTTC.

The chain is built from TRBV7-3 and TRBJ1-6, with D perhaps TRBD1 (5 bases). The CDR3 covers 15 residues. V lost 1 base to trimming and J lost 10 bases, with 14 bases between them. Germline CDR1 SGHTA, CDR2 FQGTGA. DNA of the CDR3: TGTGCCAGCAGCTTAAATCCTCAGGGTGGGTCACCCCTCCACTTT. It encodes CASSLNPQGGSPLHF.

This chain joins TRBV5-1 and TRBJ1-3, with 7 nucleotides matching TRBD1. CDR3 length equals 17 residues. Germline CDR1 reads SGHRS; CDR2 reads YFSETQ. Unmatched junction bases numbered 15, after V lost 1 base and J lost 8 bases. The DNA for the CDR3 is TGCGCCAGCAGCTTGTTCGGACAGGTGCCCAGTGAAGACACCATATATTTT. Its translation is CASSLFGQVPSEDTIYF.

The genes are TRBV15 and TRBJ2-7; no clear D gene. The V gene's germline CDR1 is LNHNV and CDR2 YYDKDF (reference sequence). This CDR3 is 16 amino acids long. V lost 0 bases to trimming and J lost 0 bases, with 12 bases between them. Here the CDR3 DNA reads TGTGCCACCAGCAGAGATCAGGCCAGCCGCTCCTACGAGCAGTACTTC. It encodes CATSRDQASRSYEQYF.

The DNA for the CDR3 is TGTGCCAGCAGTTACTTATCGGGGTCCAACACCGGGGAGCTGTTTTTT. The encoded protein is CASSYLSGSNTGELFF. The chain joins TRBV6-5 to TRBJ2-2; tentative D call: TRBD2 (5 bases). There are 16 residues in the CDR3. Trimming removed 1 base from V and 2 bases from J, with 11 bases in between. Germline assignment: CDR1 MNHEY and CDR2 SVGAGI.

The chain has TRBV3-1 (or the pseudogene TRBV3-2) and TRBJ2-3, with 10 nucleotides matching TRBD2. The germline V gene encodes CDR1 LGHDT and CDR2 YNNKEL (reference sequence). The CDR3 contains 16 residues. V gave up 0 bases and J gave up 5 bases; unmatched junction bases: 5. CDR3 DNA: TGTGCCAGCAGCCAAGATCCAGCGGGAGGGGTAGATACGCAGTATTTT. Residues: CASSQDPAGGVDTQYF.

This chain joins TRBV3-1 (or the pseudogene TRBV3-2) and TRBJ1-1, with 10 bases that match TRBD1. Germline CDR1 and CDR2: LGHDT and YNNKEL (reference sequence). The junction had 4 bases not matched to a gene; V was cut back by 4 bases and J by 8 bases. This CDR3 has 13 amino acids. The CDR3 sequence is CASSRDRGAEAFF. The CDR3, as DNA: TGTGCCAGCAGCCGGGACAGGGGAGCGGAAGCTTTCTTT.

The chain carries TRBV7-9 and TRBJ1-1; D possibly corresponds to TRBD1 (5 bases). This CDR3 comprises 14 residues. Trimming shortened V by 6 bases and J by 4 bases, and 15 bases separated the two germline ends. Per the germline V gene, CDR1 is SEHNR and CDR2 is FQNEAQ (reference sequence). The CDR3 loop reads CASSRQGLGTEAFF. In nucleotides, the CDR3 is TGTGCCAGCAGTCGGCAGGGACTCGGCACTGAAGCTTTCTTT.

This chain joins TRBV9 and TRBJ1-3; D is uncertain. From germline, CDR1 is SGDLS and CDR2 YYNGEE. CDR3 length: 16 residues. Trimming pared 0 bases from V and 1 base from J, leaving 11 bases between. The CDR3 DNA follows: TGTGCCAGCAGCGTAGGAGAATCCGTGTCTGGAAACACCATATATTTT. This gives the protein CASSVGESVSGNTIYF.

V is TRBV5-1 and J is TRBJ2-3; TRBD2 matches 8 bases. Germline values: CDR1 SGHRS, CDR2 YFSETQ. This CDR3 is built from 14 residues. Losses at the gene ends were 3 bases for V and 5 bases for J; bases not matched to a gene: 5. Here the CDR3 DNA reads TGCGCCAGCAGCTGGACCGCGGGGGGAGATACGCAGTATTTT. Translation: CASSWTAGGDTQYF.

The CDR3, as DNA: TGTGCCAGCAGCTTGTTCTCTGAAAAACTGTTTTTT. Translating gives CASSLFSEKLFF. The genes are TRBV5-6 and TRBJ1-4; D is unclear. Trimming left V 1 base short and J 7 bases short, with 5 bases between. CDR1 and CDR2 (germline): SGHDT, YYEEEE. CDR3 length: 12 residues.

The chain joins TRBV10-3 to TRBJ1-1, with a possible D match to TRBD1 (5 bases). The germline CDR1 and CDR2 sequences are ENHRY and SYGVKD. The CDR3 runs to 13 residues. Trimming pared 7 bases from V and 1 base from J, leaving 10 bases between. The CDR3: CAITETANTEAFF. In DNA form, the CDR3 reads TGTGCCATCACCGAGACAGCGAACACTGAAGCTTTCTTT.

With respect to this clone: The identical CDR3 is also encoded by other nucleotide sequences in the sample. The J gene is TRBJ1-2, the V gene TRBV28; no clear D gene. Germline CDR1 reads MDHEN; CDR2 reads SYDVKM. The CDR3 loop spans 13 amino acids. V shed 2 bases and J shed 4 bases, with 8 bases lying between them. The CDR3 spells CASSLGGSYGYTF. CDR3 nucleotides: TGTGCCAGCAGTTTAGGAGGGTCCTATGGCTACACCTTC.

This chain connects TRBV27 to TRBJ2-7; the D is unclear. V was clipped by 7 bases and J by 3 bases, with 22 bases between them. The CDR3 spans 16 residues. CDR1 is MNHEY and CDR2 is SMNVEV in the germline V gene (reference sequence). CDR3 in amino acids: CASNPRVQTPLYEQYF. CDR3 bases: TGTGCCAGCAACCCCCGAGTCCAAACCCCCCTCTACGAGCAGTACTTC.

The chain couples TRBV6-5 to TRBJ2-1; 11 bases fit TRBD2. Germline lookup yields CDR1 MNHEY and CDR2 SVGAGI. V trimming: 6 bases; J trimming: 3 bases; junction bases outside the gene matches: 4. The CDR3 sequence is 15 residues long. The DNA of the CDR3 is TGTGCCAGCAGAGTACTAGCGGGAGACTACAATGAGCAGTTCTTC. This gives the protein CASRVLAGDYNEQFF.

CDR3 sequence reads: CATGQEATNEKLFF. In DNA, the CDR3 is TGTGCCACCGGGCAGGAGGCAACTAATGAAAAACTGTTTTTT. The J gene is TRBJ1-4, the V gene TRBV7-9; D uncertain. Germline loops: CDR1 SEHNR, CDR2 FQNEAQ (reference sequence). CDR3 length equals 14 residues. Trimming pared 10 bases from V and 0 bases from J, leaving 12 bases between.

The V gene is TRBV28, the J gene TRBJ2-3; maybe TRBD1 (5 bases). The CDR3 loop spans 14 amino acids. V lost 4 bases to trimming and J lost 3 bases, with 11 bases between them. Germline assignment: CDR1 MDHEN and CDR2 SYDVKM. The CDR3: CASSSDQGTDTQYF. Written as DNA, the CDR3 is TGTGCCAGCAGTTCGGACCAGGGAACAGATACGCAGTATTTT.